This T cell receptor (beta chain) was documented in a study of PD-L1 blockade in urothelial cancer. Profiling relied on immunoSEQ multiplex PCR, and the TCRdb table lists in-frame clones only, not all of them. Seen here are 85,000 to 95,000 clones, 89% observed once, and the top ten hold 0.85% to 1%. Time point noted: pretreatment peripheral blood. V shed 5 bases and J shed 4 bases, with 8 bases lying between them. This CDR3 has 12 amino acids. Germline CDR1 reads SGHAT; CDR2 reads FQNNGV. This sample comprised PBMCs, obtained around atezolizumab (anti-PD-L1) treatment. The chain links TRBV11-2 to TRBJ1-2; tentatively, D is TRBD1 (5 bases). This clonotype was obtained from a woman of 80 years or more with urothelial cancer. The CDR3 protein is CASSRDSYGYTF. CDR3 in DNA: TGTGCCAGCAGCCGGGACTCCTATGGCTACACCTTC.